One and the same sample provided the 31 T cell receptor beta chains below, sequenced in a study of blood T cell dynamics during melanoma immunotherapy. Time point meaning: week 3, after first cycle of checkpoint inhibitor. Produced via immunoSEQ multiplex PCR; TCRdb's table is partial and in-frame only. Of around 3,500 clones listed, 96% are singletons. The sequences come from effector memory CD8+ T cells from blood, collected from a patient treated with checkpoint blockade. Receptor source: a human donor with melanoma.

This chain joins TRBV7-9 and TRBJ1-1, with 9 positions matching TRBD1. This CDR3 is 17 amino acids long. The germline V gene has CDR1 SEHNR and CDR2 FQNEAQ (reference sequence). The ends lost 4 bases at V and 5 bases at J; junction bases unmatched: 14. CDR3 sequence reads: CASSSPIQGAPRTEAFF. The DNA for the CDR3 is TGTGCCAGCAGCTCCCCAATACAGGGGGCGCCGAGGACTGAAGCTTTCTTT.

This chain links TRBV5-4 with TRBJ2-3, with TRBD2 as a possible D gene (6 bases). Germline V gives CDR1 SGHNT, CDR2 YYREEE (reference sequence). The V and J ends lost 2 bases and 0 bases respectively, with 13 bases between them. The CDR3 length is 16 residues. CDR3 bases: TGTGCCAGCAGCTTTTCTGGAGGGTTTAGCACAGATACGCAGTATTTT. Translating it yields CASSFSGGFSTDTQYF.

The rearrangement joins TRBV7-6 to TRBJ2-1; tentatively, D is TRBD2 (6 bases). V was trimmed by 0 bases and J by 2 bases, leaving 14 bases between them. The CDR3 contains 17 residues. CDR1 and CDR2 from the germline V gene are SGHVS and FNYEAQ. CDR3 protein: CASSLALASVPYNEQFF. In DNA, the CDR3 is TGTGCCAGCAGCTTAGCGCTAGCTAGCGTACCCTACAATGAGCAGTTCTTC.

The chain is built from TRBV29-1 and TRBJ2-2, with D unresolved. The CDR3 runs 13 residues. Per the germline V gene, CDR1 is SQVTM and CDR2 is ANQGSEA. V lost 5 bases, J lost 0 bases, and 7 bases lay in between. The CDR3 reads CSVYDANTGELFF. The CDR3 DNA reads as TGCAGCGTTTATGACGCGAACACCGGGGAGCTGTTTTTT.

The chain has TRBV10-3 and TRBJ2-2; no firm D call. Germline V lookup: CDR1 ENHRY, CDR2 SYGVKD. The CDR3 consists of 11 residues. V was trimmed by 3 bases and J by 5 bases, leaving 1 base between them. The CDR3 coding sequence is TGTGCCATCAGTGAAACCGGGGAGCTGTTTTTT. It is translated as CAISETGELFF.

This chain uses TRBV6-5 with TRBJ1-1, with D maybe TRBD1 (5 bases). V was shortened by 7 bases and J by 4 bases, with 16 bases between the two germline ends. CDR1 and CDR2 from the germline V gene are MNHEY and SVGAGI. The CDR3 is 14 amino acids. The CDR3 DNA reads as TGTGCCAGCATTGCAGACGCAACAGGCACTGAAGCTTTCTTT. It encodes CASIADATGTEAFF.

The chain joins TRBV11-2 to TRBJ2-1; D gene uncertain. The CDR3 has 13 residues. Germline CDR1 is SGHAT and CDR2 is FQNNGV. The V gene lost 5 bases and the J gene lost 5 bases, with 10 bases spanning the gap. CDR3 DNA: TGTGCCAGCAGCGTCCGACTCAACAATGAGCAGTTCTTC. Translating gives CASSVRLNNEQFF.

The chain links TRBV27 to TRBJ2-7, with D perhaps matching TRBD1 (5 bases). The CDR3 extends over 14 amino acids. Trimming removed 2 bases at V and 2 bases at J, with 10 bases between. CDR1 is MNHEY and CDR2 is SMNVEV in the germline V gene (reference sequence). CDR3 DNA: TGTGCCAGCAGTTTACAGGGTCTTGCCTACGAGCAGTACTTC. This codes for CASSLQGLAYEQYF.

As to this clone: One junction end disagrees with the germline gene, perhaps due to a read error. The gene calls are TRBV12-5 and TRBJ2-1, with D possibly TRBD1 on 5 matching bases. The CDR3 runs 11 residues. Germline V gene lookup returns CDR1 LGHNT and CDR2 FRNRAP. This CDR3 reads CASGLGQSQLF. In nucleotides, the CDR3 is TGTGCTAGTGGTTTGGGACAGAGTCAGCTCTTC. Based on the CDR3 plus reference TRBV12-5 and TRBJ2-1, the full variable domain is DARVTQTPRHKVTEMGQEVTMRCQPILGHNTVFWYRQTMMQGLELLAYFRNRAPLDDSGMPKDRFSAEMPDATLATLKIQPSEPRDSAVYFCASGLGQSQLFGPGTRLTVL.

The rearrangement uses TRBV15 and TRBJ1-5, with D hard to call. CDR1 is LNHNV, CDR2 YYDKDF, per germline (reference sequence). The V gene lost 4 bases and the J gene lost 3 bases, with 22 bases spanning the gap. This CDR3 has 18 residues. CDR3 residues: CATSTPSRGGPTNQPQHF. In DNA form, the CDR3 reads TGTGCCACCAGCACTCCCTCCCGTGGTGGACCTACCAATCAGCCCCAGCATTTT. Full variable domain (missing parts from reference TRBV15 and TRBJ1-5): DAMVIQNPRYQVTQFGKPVTLSCSQTLNHNVMYWYQQKSSQAPKLLFHYYDKDFNNEADTPDNFQSRRPNTSFCFLDIRSPGLGDTAMYLCATSTPSRGGPTNQPQHFGDGTRLSIL.

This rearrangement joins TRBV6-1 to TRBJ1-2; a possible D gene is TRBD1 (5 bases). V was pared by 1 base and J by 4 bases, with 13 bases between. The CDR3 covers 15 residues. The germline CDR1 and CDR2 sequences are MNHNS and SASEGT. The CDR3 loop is CASSEEGLRGYGYTF. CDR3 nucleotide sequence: TGTGCCAGCAGTGAAGAGGGTTTAAGGGGCTATGGCTACACCTTC.

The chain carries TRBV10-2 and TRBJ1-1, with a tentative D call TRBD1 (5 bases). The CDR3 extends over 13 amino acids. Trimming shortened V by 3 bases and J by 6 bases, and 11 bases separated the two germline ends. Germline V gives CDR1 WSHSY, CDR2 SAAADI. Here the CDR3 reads CASSDEGWAEAFF. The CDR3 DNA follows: TGCGCCAGCAGTGACGAGGGGTGGGCTGAAGCTTTCTTT.

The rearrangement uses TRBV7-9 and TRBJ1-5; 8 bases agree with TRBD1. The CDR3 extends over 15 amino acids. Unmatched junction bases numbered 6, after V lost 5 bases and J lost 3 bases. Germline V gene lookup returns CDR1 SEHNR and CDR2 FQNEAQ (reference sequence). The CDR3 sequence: CASSAGQDHNQPQHF. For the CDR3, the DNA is TGTGCCAGCAGCGCGGGACAGGACCACAATCAGCCCCAGCATTTT.

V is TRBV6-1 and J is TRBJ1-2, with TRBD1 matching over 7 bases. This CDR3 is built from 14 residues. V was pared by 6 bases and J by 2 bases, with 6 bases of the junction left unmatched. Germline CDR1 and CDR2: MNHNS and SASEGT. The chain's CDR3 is CASSLDRANYGYTF. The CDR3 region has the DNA TGTGCCAGCAGCTTAGACAGGGCCAACTATGGCTACACCTTC.

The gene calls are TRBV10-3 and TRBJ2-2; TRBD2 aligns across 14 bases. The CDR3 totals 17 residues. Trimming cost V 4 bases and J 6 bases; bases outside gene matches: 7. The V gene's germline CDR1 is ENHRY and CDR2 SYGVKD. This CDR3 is CAISGLAGGPLPGELFF. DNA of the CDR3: TGTGCCATCAGTGGACTAGCGGGAGGGCCTCTCCCCGGGGAGCTGTTTTTT.

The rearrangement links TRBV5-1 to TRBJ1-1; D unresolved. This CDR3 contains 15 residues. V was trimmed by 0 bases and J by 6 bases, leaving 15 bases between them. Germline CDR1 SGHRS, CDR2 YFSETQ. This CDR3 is CASSLVVESMAEAFF. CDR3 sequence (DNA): TGCGCCAGCAGCTTGGTAGTGGAATCGATGGCTGAAGCTTTCTTT. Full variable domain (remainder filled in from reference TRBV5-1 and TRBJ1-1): KAGVTQTPRYLIKTRGQQVTLSCSPISGHRSVSWYQQTPGQGLQFLFEYFSETQRNKGNFPGRFSGRQFSNSRSEMNVSTLELGDSALYLCASSLVVESMAEAFFGQGTRLTVV.

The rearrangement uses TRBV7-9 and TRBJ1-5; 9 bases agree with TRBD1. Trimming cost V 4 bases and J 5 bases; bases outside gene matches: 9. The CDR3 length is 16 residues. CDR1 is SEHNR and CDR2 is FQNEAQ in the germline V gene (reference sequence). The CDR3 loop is CASSSEVGDRDQPQHF. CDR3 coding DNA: TGTGCCAGCAGCTCCGAGGTTGGGGACAGGGATCAGCCCCAGCATTTT.

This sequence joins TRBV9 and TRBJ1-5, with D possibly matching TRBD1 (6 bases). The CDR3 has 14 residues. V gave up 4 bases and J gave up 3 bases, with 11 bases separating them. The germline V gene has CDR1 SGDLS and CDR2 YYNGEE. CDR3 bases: TGTGCCAGCAGCCGACGGGACACCAATCAGCCCCAGCATTTT. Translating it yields CASSRRDTNQPQHF.

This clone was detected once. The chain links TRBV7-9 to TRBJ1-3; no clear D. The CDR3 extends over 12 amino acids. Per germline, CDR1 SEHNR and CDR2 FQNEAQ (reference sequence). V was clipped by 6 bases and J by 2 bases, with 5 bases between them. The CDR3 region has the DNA TGTGCCAGCAGTCTCGCTGGAAACACCATATATTTT. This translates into CASSLAGNTIYF.

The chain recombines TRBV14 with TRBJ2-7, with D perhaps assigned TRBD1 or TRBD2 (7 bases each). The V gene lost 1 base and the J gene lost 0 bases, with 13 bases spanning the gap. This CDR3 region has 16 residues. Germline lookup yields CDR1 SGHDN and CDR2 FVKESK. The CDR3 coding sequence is TGTGCCAGCAGCCAAGGGGGAGGGGGCAGCTCCTACGAGCAGTACTTC. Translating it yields CASSQGGGGSSYEQYF.

Here the CDR3 reads CASSLGTGGYYGYTF. The DNA for the CDR3 is TGTGCCAGCAGTTTAGGGACAGGGGGCTACTATGGCTACACCTTC. The chain has TRBV27 and TRBJ1-2; 12 bases line up with TRBD1. The length of the CDR3 is 15 residues. Germline V gene sequence: CDR1 MNHEY, CDR2 SMNVEV (reference sequence). Unmatched junction bases numbered 1, after V lost 2 bases and J lost 3 bases.

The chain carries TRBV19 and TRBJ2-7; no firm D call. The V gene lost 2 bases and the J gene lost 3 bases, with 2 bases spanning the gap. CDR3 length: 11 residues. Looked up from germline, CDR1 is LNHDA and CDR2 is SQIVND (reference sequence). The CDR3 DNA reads TGTGCCAGTAGTATACTCTACGAGCAGTACTTC. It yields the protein CASSILYEQYF.

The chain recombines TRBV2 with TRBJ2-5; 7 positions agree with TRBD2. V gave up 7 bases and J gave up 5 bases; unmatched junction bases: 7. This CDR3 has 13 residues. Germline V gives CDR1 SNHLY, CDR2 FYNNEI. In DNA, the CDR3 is TGTGCCAGCAAGGAGCGGGACGGGGAGACCCAGTACTTC. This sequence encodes CASKERDGETQYF.

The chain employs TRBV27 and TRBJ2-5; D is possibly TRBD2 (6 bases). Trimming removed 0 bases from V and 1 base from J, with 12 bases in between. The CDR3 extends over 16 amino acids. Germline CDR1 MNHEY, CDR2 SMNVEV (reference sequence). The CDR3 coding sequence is TGTGCCAGCAGTTTATCTCCCGGGAGTCTCCAAGAGACCCAGTACTTC. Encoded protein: CASSLSPGSLQETQYF.

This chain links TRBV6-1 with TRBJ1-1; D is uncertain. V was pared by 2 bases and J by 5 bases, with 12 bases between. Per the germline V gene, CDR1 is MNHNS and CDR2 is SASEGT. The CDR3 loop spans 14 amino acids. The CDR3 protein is CASSEKRKATEAFF. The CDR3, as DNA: TGTGCCAGCAGTGAAAAACGTAAGGCGACTGAAGCTTTCTTT.

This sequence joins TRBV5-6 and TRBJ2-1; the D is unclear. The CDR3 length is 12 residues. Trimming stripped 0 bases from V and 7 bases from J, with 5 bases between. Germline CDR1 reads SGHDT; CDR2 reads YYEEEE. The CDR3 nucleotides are TGTGCCAGCAGCTTGGGAGTGAATGAGCAGTTCTTC. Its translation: CASSLGVNEQFF.

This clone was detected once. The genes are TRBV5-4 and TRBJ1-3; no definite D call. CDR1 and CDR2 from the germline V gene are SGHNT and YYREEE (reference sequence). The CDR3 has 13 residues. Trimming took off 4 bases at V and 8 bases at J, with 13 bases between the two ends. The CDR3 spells CASSGGIGDTIYF. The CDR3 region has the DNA TGTGCCAGCAGCGGCGGGATCGGGGACACCATATATTTT.

The DNA of the CDR3 is TGTGCCAGCAGCTTAGGGGGTAGCGAGCAGTACTTC. Protein product: CASSLGGSEQYF. The V and J genes are TRBV7-2 and TRBJ2-7; D is unresolved. Trimming removed 1 base at V and 6 bases at J, with 7 bases between. From germline, CDR1 is SGHTA and CDR2 FQGNSA. The CDR3 is made up of 12 amino acids.

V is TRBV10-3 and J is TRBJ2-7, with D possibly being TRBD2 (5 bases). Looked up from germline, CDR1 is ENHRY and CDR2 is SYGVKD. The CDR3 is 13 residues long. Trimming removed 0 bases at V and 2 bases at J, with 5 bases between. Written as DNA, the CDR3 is TGTGCCATCAGTGAGTCCGGGACCTACGAGCAGTACTTC. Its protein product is CAISESGTYEQYF.

As DNA, the CDR3 is TGCAGTGCCAACCCACAGGGAAAGCAGTACTTC. Its translation: CSANPQGKQYF. The rearrangement links TRBV20-1 to TRBJ2-7, with TRBD1 as a possible D gene (6 bases). V lost 6 bases and J 8 bases, leaving 14 bases between the germline ends. Germline V gives CDR1 DFQATT, CDR2 SNEGSKA (reference sequence). The CDR3 is made up of 11 amino acids.

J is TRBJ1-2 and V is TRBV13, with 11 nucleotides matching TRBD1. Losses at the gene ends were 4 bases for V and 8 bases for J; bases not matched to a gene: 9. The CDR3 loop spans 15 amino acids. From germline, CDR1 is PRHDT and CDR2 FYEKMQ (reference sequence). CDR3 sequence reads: CASSSGQGASKGYTF. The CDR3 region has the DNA TGTGCCAGCAGCTCCGGACAGGGGGCTTCCAAGGGCTACACCTTC.